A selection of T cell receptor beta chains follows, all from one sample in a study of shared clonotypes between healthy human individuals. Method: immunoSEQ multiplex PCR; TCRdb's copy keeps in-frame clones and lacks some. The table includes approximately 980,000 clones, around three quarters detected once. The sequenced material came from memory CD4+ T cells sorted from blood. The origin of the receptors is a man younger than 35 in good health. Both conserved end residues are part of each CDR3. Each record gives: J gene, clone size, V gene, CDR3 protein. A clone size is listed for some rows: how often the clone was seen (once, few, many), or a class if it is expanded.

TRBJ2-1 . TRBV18 CASSPRLAGYNEQFF
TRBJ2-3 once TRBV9 CASSASGSTDTQYF
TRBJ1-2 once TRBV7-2 CASSSSGTGDGYTF
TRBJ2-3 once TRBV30 CAWSPGLAGAIDTQYF
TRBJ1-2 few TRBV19 CASRSQGARVYGYTF
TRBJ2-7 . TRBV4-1 CASSLQSTGSSYEQYF
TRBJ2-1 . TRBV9 CASSVTPTSGGADEQFF
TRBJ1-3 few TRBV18 CASSPGVSGNTIYF
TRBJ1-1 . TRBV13 CASRTGPMNTEAFF
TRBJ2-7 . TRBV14 CASSQDGPSLPPTLIYEQYF
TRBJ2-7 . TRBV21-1 CASSGWEWTGSYEQYF
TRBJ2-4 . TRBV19 CASSIAEGARNIQYF
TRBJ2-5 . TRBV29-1 CSVLPGTSGSRQETQYF
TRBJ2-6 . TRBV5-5 CASSLEGSGANVLTF
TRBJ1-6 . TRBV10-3 CAISADGNSPLHF
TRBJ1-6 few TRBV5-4 CASSSGGATSPLHF
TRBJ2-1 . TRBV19 CASSLGQSSYNEQFF
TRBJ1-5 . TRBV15 CATSRQGSNQPQHF
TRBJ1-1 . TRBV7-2 CASSLGPTGRPNTEAFF
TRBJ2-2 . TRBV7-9 CASSYLSGRTNTGELFF